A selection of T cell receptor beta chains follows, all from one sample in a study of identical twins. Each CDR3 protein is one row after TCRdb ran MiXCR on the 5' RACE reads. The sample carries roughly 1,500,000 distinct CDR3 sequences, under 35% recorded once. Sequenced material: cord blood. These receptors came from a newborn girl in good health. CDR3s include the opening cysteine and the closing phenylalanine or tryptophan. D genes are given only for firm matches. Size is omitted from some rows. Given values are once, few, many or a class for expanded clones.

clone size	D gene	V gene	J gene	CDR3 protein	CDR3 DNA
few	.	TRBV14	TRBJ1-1	CASSPRPGNTEAFF	TGTGCCAGCAGCCCACGGCCAGGCAACACTGAAGCTTTCTTT
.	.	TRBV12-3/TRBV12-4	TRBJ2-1	CASSLGLKKGVWFNEQFF	TGTGCCAGCAGTTTAGGGCTAAAAAAGGGGGTATGGTTCAATGAGCAGTTCTTC
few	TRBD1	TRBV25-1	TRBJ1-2	CASSHAGTGNYGYTF	TGTGCCAGCAGTCATGCCGGGACAGGGAACTATGGCTACACCTTC
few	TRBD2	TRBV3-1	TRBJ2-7	CASSQDLGGGVTYEQYF	TGTGCCAGCAGCCAAGATCTCGGCGGGGGGGTAACCTACGAGCAGTACTTC
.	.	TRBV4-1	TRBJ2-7	CASSQDRGGADEQYF	TGCGCCAGCAGCCAAGACCGAGGGGGGGCCGACGAGCAGTACTTC
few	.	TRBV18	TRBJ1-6	CASSPPGYNSPLHF	TGTGCCAGCTCACCTCCGGGGTATAATTCACCCCTCCACTTT
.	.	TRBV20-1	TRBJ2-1	CSARQGGGHNEQFF	TGCAGTGCTAGGCAGGGCGGGGGCCACAATGAGCAGTTCTTC
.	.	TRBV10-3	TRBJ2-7	CAISESKPGLNSYEQYF	TGTGCCATCAGTGAGTCGAAACCGGGACTCAACTCCTACGAGCAGTACTTC
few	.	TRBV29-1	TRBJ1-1	CSVEDTGSNTEAFF	TGCAGCGTTGAAGATACCGGGTCCAACACTGAAGCTTTCTTT
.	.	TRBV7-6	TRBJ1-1	CASSLVLGVNTEAFF	TGTGCCAGCAGCTTAGTCTTAGGGGTAAACACTGAAGCTTTCTTT
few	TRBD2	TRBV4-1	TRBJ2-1	CASSQPTSGRYNEQFF	TGCGCCAGCAGCCAACCCACTAGCGGGAGGTACAATGAGCAGTTCTTC
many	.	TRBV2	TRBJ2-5	CASSGDHQETQYF	TGTGCCAGCAGTGGGGACCACCAAGAGACCCAGTACTTC
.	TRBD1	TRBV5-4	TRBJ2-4	CASSATGLAKNIQYF	TGTGCCAGCAGCGCGACAGGGTTAGCCAAAAACATTCAGTACTTC
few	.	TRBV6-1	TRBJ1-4	CASGRAGSEKLFF	TGTGCCAGCGGAAGGGCAGGGAGTGAAAAACTGTTTTTT
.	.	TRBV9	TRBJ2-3	CASREGLGRTDTQYF	TGTGCCAGCAGAGAGGGACTTGGACGCACAGATACGCAGTATTTT
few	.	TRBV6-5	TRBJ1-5	CASSSRGGIQPQHF	TGTGCCAGCAGCTCAAGGGGGGGTATTCAGCCCCAGCATTTT
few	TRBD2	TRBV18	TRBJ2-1	CASSRQTSGRWDEQFF	TGTGCCAGCTCACGCCAGACTAGCGGGAGATGGGATGAGCAGTTCTTC
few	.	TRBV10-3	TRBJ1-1	CAIRKGMNTEAFF	TGTGCCATCAGGAAGGGCATGAACACTGAAGCTTTCTTT
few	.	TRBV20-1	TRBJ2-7	CSARTTITEQYF	TGCAGTGCTAGAACTACCATCACCGAGCAGTACTTC
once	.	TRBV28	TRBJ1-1	CASRLLQSEAFF	TGTGCCAGCAGACTACTGCAGAGTGAAGCTTTCTTT
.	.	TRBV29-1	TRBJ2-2	CSVGGVNTGELFF	TGCAGCGTTGGGGGGGTCAACACCGGGGAGCTGTTTTTT
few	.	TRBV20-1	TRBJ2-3	CSARRPGQMGIYTQYF	TGCAGTGCTAGAAGACCGGGTCAAATGGGGATCTATACGCAGTATTTT
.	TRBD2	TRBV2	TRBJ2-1	CASRSRSGLAYNEQFF	TGTGCCAGCAGATCAAGGTCGGGACTAGCCTACAATGAGCAGTTCTTC
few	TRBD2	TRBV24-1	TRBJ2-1	CATSDGRLAGARLSYNEQFF	TGTGCCACCAGTGATGGGAGACTAGCGGGCGCCAGACTCTCCTACAATGAGCAGTTCTTC
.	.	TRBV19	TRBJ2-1	CATSPGGSYYNEQFF	TGTGCCACCAGCCCGGGGGGCTCCTACTACAATGAGCAGTTCTTC
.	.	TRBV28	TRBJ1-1	CASSLEVRHTEAFF	TGTGCCAGCAGTTTAGAAGTGAGGCACACTGAAGCTTTCTTT
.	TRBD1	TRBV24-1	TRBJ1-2	CATSDANRGYGHTF	TGTGCCACCAGTGATGCCAACAGGGGTTATGGCCACACCTTC
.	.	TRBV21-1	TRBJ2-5	CASSKGRPPEYF	TGTGCCAGCAGCAAAGGCAGGCCGCCTGAGTACTTC
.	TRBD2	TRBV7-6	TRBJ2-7	CASSTTSGRFGEQYF	TGTGCCAGCAGCACGACTAGCGGGAGGTTTGGCGAGCAGTACTTC
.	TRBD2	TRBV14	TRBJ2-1	CASSQWLADNEQFF	TGTGCCAGCAGCCAATGGCTAGCGGACAATGAGCAGTTCTTC
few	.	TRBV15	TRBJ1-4	CATSSGREVEKLFF	TGTGCCACCAGCTCGGGCAGGGAGGTTGAAAAACTGTTTTTT
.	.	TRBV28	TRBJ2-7	CASSFSGRIYEQYF	TGTGCCAGCAGTTTTAGCGGACGCATCTACGAGCAGTACTTC
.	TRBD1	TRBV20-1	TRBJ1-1	CSARGGQREAFF	TGCAGTGCTAGAGGGGGACAGCGTGAAGCTTTCTTT
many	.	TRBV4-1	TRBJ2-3	CASSQVYTDTQYF	TGCGCCAGCAGCCAAGTTTATACAGATACGCAGTATTTT